The 11 T cell receptor beta chains listed next were all sequenced from one sample in a study of cytomegalovirus exposure and HLA in healthy donors. The PCR made use of 60 Vbeta and 13 Jbeta primers. TCRdb's table, derived via immunoSEQ multiplex PCR, lists solely in-frame clones and lacks some. The table has approximately 150,000 clones, roughly 66% seen once. Sequenced input: PBMCs. Receptors were obtained from a woman in her sixties in good health and CMV-seronegative.

The chain carries TRBV4-3 and TRBJ2-3, with TRBD1 matching over 7 bases. V lost 0 bases, J lost 14 bases, and 8 bases stayed unmatched. Germline assignment: CDR1 LGHNA and CDR2 YSLEER. The CDR3 totals 13 residues. CDR3 residues: CASSQELKDRLYF. The CDR3 coding sequence is TGCGCCAGCAGCCAAGAACTGAAGGACAGGTTGTATTTT.

The chain links TRBV2 to TRBJ1-3, with D possibly TRBD1 on 6 matching bases. The CDR3 spans 16 residues. From germline, CDR1 is SNHLY and CDR2 FYNNEI. Trimming shortened V by 5 bases and J by 0 bases, and 14 bases separated the two germline ends. CDR3 region: CASSRDRPSSGNTIYF. The CDR3 DNA sequence: TGTGCCAGCAGTCGCGACAGGCCGAGCTCTGGAAACACCATATATTTT.

The chain employs TRBV21-1 and TRBJ2-5; the table calls TRBD1, which could not be checked here. The J call is doubtful: the DNA matches TRBJ2-7 better. TRBV21-1 is noted as a pseudogene. The CDR3 covers 15 residues. The CDR3 bases are TGTGCCAGCAACCCGTTACAGGGACCGACCTACGAGCAGTACTTC. Protein: CASNPLQGPTYEQYF.

This clone was recorded a few times. The junction departs from the called germline gene at one end, perhaps through a read error. The V call is TRBV5-8, the J call TRBJ1-1; 9 bases match TRBD1. The CDR3 runs 15 residues. Germline CDR1 and CDR2: SGHTS and YDEGEE. The CDR3 loop is CASTLEDRGSAEAFF. The CDR3 nucleotides are TGTGCCAGCACCTTGGAGGACAGGGGCTCAGCTGAAGCTTTCTTT.

This clone was detected only once. The CDR3 nucleotides read TGTGCCAGTAGTATATCGGCGGGGACCCCCTACGAGCAGTACTTC. It is translated as CASSISAGTPYEQYF. This rearrangement joins TRBV19 to TRBJ2-7, with D maybe TRBD2 (6 bases). The germline gives CDR1 LNHDA, CDR2 SQIVND (reference sequence). V was pared by 2 bases and J by 2 bases, with 13 bases between. This CDR3 is built from 15 residues.

The gene calls are TRBV18 and TRBJ2-2; a possible D gene is TRBD1 (6 bases). V was trimmed by 4 bases and J by 0 bases, leaving 9 bases between them. The germline V gene has CDR1 KGHSH and CDR2 LQKENI. The CDR3 contains 15 residues. The CDR3 reads CASSLDRANTGELFF. The CDR3 bases are TGTGCCAGCTCACTGGACAGAGCGAACACCGGGGAGCTGTTTTTT.

The chain employs TRBV7-2 and TRBJ2-5; D is perhaps TRBD2 (5 bases). Trimming cost V 4 bases and J 0 bases, with 15 bases left between them. CDR3 length: 16 residues. Germline CDR1 is SGHTA and CDR2 is FQGNSA. CDR3: CASSSGRAGNQETQYF. CDR3 sequence (DNA): TGTGCCAGCAGCTCGGGCCGGGCGGGTAACCAAGAGACCCAGTACTTC.

The rearrangement links TRBV7-8 to TRBJ1-3, with D perhaps TRBD1 (5 bases). Trimming stripped 7 bases from V and 1 base from J, with 11 bases between. CDR3 length: 14 amino acids. CDR1 is SGHVS, CDR2 FQNEAQ, per germline. CDR3 sequence (DNA): TGTGCCAGCACGAAGGCAGGGTCTGGAAACACCATATATTTT. Encoded protein: CASTKAGSGNTIYF.

The genes are TRBV7-9 and TRBJ1-1, with D perhaps TRBD1 (5 bases). Germline lookup yields CDR1 SEHNR and CDR2 FQNEAQ (reference sequence). The CDR3 contains 13 residues. V was trimmed by 2 bases and J by 7 bases, leaving 11 bases between them. CDR3 loop: CASSLQWGGEAFF. In DNA, the CDR3 is TGTGCCAGCAGCTTACAGTGGGGGGGTGAAGCTTTCTTT.

This clone was seen just once. The J gene is TRBJ2-5, the V gene TRBV19, with D maybe TRBD1 (5 bases). The CDR3 has 15 amino acids. In germline, CDR1 is LNHDA, CDR2 SQIVND (reference sequence). The germline V and J ends were trimmed by 3 bases and 5 bases, with 16 bases remaining between them. The CDR3 spells CASSIQGLVRETQYF. CDR3 nucleotide sequence: TGTGCCAGTAGTATCCAGGGTTTGGTCCGGGAGACCCAGTACTTC.

This rearrangement joins TRBV7-2 to TRBJ2-5; 8 bases map to TRBD2. The CDR3 is 15 amino acids. Germline CDR1 reads SGHTA; CDR2 reads FQGNSA. Germline trimming cut 5 bases from V and 0 bases from J; bases unmatched to any gene: 5. In DNA form, the CDR3 reads TGTGCCAGCAGCCAACGCGGGGGGCACCAAGAGACCCAGTACTTC. Encoded protein: CASSQRGGHQETQYF.